These T cell receptor beta chains were read from a single sample in a study of cytomegalovirus exposure and HLA in healthy donors. The table came from immunoSEQ multiplex PCR; TCRdb's copy has only in-frame clones and leaves some out. The sample contains about 160,000 clones, over 85% of which appear only once. Source material: PBMCs. These receptor sequences come from a woman between 18 and 30 years old in good health and CMV-seropositive. CDR3s include the opening cysteine and the closing phenylalanine or tryptophan. The D gene is left open where the match is weak. Clone size is given for some rows only: seen once, a few or many times, or a class if the clone is expanded.

j_call	clone_size	d_call	v_call	cdr3_aa	cdr3_nt
TRBJ2-7	.	TRBD1	TRBV7-6	CASSLGTGAEQYF	TGTGCCAGCAGCTTAGGGACAGGGGCCGAGCAGTACTTC
TRBJ2-1	.	.	TRBV18	CASSPGGSNEQFF	TGTGCCAGCTCACCAGGAGGGTCAAATGAGCAGTTCTTC
TRBJ2-7	.	.	TRBV27	CASSFGNYYEQYF	TGTGCCAGCAGTTTCGGGAACTACTACGAGCAGTACTTC
TRBJ1-4	.	.	TRBV7-9	CASSQHRDMNEKLFF	TGTGCCAGCAGCCAACACCGGGACATGAATGAAAAACTGTTTTTT
TRBJ2-4	.	.	TRBV7-9	CASSALQGGLAKNIQYF	TGTGCCAGCAGCGCACTGCAGGGTGGGCTAGCCAAAAACATTCAGTACTTC
TRBJ1-2	.	TRBD1	TRBV2	CASTQAGTGGDGYTF	TGTGCCAGCACCCAAGCCGGGACAGGGGGCGATGGCTACACCTTC
TRBJ2-3	.	TRBD2	TRBV19	CASSLRRGLAGADTQYF	TGTGCCAGTAGTTTGAGACGGGGACTAGCGGGAGCAGATACGCAGTATTTT
TRBJ1-5	.	.	TRBV29-1	CSVVFAVSSGWNQPQHF	TGCAGCGTTGTATTTGCTGTGTCCTCCGGTTGGAATCAGCCCCAGCATTTT
TRBJ2-5	.	TRBD2	TRBV6-5	CASTLGGAGEETQYF	TGTGCCAGCACCCTAGGGGGAGCGGGAGAAGAGACCCAGTACTTC
TRBJ2-1	.	TRBD2	TRBV6-5	CASRAREGTYNEQFF	TGTGCCAGCCGAGCACGGGAGGGTACGTACAATGAGCAGTTCTTC
TRBJ2-2	.	.	TRBV5-6	CASSFTRGELFF	TGTGCCAGCAGTTTTACCCGGGGGGAGCTGTTTTTT
TRBJ2-1	.	.	TRBV5-1	CASSFLTGGPNEQFF	TGCGCCAGCAGCTTCCTGACTGGAGGGCCCAATGAGCAGTTCTTC
TRBJ2-7	.	TRBD2	TRBV5-6	CASSLFLTSEYEQYF	TGTGCCAGCAGCTTGTTTTTGACTAGCGAGTACGAGCAGTACTTC
TRBJ2-5	.	.	TRBV6-1	CASSETGSGQETQYF	TGTGCCAGCAGTGAAACCGGGTCCGGGCAAGAGACCCAGTACTTC
TRBJ2-2	.	TRBD2	TRBV7-9	CASSLPGRAGELFF	TGTGCCAGCAGCTTACCCGGGAGGGCCGGGGAGCTGTTTTTT
TRBJ1-3	.	TRBD1	TRBV6-5	CASRRTGGSGNTIYF	TGTGCCAGCAGACGAACAGGGGGCTCTGGAAACACCATATATTTT
TRBJ2-7	.	TRBD2	TRBV9	CASSVGTRAYEQYF	TGTGCCAGCAGCGTAGGGACTAGAGCCTACGAGCAGTACTTC
TRBJ2-7	.	TRBD1	TRBV5-4	CASSGGQGSSYEQYF	TGTGCCAGCAGCGGGGGACAGGGGAGCTCCTACGAGCAGTACTTC
TRBJ1-5	.	.	TRBV30	CAWSASTGNQPQHF	TGTGCCTGGAGTGCCTCCACCGGGAATCAGCCCCAGCATTTT
TRBJ1-1	.	TRBD1	TRBV6-5	CASSPLGGLDTEAFF	TGTGCCAGCAGCCCGCTAGGGGGCTTGGACACTGAAGCTTTCTTT
TRBJ2-5	.	.	TRBV7-2	CASSFGGTQYF	TGTGCCAGCAGCTTCGGCGGAACCCAGTACTTC
TRBJ2-7	once	TRBD2	TRBV10-1	CASSPGGSDEQYF	TGCGCCAGCAGCCCGGGGGGATCAGACGAGCAGTACTTC
TRBJ1-5	.	.	TRBV7-8	CASSLGAGSNQPQHF	TGTGCCAGCAGCTTAGGGGCAGGGAGCAATCAGCCCCAGCATTTT
TRBJ1-4	.	TRBD1	TRBV18	CASSPLTGVAKLFF	TGTGCCAGCTCACCTCTGACAGGGGTGGCAAAACTGTTTTTT
TRBJ2-1	once	.	TRBV6-1	CATPGRTWADNEQFF	TGTGCCACCCCGGGAAGGACCTGGGCTGACAATGAGCAGTTCTTC
TRBJ1-5	.	.	TRBV27	CASSLLGGDNSNQPQHF	TGTGCCAGCAGTTTACTAGGGGGAGACAATAGCAATCAGCCCCAGCATTTT